What follows describes a single T cell receptor beta chain. The data are from a study of blood T cell repertoires in COVID-19. Across the study: The study drew acute and convalescent COVID-19 samples from the United States, Italy and Spain. T cells, B-cell-depleted T cells, or PBMCs supplied cDNA or gDNA.

Per the study methods: For nucleated cells, counts were estimated from reference gene primer amplification. Libraries were prepared by immunoSEQ multiplex PCR; TCRdb keeps only in-frame clonotypes and omits some of them. V, J and clone size reflect that table, while D and trimming were determined from the DNA. Here the sample spans fewer than 200,000 clones, approximately 79% being singletons. This CDR3 region has 15 residues. Trimming took 3 bases from V and 9 from J, leaving 20 bases between them. Germline V gene sequence: CDR1 MDHEN, CDR2 SYDVKM. This clonotype originated in a woman of 80 years or more with acute or convalescent COVID-19. The sequencing sample was made of peripheral blood. V and J are TRBV28 and TRBJ2-5; D might be TRBD1 (7 bases). The CDR3 protein is CASSLRGQPLGPQYF. In DNA form, the CDR3 reads TGTGCCAGCAGTTTGCGGGGACAGCCGCTAGGGCCCCAGTACTTC.